The next 6 T cell receptor beta chains were all read from a single sample in a study of vaccination and CD4 T cells after COVID-19. The Oncomine TCR Beta short-read assay generated sequence data from the DNA of cultured CD4+ T cells. TCRdb reanalysed the PCR reads using MiXCR and keeps one entry per CDR3 protein. The table has some 5,100 distinct CDR3 sequences, around 26% seen once. Treatment defined: roughly 11-day PBMC culture with coronavirus spike peptide pools or control peptides (ViraFEST assay). Samples of CD4+ T cells were obtained from the unexposed donor before the COVID-19 pandemic (2011-2018). For these receptors, no antigen is known. Source material: CD4+ T cells from blood, cultured in vitro. Source of these receptors: a human donor in good health.

This clonotype was recorded a few times. The gene calls are TRBV20-1 and TRBJ2-2; D possibly corresponds to TRBD1 (6 bases). Per germline, CDR1 DFQATT and CDR2 SNEGSKA (reference sequence). The CDR3 covers 15 residues. Deletions cut 0 bases from V and 1 base from J, with 9 bases between. The CDR3 nucleotides read TGCAGTGCTAGAGAGGACAGTCTGAACACCGGGGAGCTGTTTTTT. Its translation is CSAREDSLNTGELFF.

V and J are TRBV20-1 and TRBJ2-7; D tentatively fits TRBD1 or TRBD2 (5 bases each). The CDR3 extends over 13 amino acids. Germline CDR1 and CDR2: DFQATT and SNEGSKA (reference sequence). The V gene lost 5 bases and the J gene lost 6 bases, with 17 bases spanning the gap. CDR3 bases: TGCAGTGCTTTTAACCAGGGAGAGGTCGAGCAGTACTTC. Protein sequence: CSAFNQGEVEQYF.

V and J are TRBV11-2 and TRBJ2-3; 10 bases are shared with TRBD2. CDR1 is SGHAT, CDR2 FQNNGV, per germline. There are 20 residues in the CDR3. The V segment lost 5 bases and the J segment 3 bases; nucleotides outside the gene matches: 20. Here the CDR3 DNA reads TGTGCCAGCAGCCATGGGGCCGGGACTAGCGTTCTCCGAAGGACAGATACGCAGTATTTT. Translation: CASSHGAGTSVLRRTDTQYF.

The V call is TRBV5-1, the J call TRBJ2-2; D gene ambiguous. Deletions cut 6 bases from V and 1 base from J, with 4 bases between. This CDR3 spans 12 amino acids. Germline V gene sequence: CDR1 SGHRS, CDR2 YFSETQ. CDR3 protein: CASTENTGELFF. The CDR3 coding sequence is TGCGCCAGCACCGAGAACACCGGGGAGCTGTTTTTT.

This clonotype occurred a few times. This chain connects TRBV6-2 or TRBV6-3 to TRBJ1-2; no clear D gene. CDR3 size: 14 residues. Trimming took 2 bases from V and 6 from J, leaving 13 bases between them. Germline-derived CDR1 and CDR2 are MNHEY and SVGEGT. This CDR3 reads CASSYRPTSDGYTF. In DNA form, the CDR3 reads TGTGCCAGCAGTTACAGACCGACGAGCGATGGCTACACCTTC.

This clonotype was seen only a few times. The CDR3 loop is CSARGQGPIGYTF. In DNA, the CDR3 is TGCAGCGCCAGAGGACAGGGTCCTATAGGCTACACCTTC. This rearrangement joins TRBV29-1 to TRBJ1-2; TRBD1 aligns across 8 bases. CDR3 size: 13 residues. Germline CDR1 SQVTM, CDR2 ANQGSEA. The J segment lost 8 bases and the V segment lost 7 bases, leaving 12 bases of the junction unmatched.